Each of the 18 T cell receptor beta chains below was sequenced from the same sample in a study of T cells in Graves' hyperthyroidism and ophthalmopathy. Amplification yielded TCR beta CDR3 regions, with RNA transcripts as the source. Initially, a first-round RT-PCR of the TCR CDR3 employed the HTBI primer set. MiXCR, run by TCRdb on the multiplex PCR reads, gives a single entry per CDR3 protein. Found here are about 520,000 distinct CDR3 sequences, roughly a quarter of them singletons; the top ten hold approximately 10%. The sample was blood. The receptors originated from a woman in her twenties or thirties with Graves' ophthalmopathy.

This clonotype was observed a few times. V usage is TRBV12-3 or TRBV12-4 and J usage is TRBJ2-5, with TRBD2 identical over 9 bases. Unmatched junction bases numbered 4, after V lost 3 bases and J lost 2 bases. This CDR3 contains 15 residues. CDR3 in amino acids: CASSFFTSGQETQYF. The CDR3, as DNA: TGTGCCAGCAGTTTTTTCACTAGCGGGCAAGAGACCCAGTACTTC.

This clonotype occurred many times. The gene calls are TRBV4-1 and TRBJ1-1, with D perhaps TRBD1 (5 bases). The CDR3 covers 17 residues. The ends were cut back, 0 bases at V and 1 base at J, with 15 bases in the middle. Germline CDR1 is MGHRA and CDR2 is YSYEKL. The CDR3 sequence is CASSQEWPSRGNTEAFF. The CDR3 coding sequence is TGCGCCAGCAGCCAAGAGTGGCCTTCTAGGGGGAACACTGAAGCTTTCTTT.

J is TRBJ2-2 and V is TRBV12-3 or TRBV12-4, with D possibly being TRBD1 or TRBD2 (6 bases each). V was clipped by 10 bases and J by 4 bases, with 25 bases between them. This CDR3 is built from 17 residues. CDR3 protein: CATIIWRGTTGTGELFF. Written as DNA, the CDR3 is TGTGCCACGATCATCTGGAGGGGGACGACGGGCACCGGGGAGCTGTTTTTT.

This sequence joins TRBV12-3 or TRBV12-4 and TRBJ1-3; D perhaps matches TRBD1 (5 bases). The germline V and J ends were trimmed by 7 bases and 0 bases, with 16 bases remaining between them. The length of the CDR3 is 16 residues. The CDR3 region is CASNPLGLNSGNTIYF. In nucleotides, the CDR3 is TGTGCCAGCAATCCCCTGGGACTGAACTCTGGAAACACCATATATTTT.

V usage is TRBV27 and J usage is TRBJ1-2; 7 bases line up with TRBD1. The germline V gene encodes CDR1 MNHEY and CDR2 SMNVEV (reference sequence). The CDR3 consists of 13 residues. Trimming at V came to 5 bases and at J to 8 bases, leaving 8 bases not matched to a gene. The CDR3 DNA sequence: TGTGCCAGCAGTCCCCCGGGACAGCTCGGCTACACCTTC. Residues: CASSPPGQLGYTF.

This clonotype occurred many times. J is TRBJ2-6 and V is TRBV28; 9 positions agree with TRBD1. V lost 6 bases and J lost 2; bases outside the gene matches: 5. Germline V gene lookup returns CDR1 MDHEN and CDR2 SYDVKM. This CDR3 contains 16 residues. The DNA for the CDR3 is TGTGCCAGCAGCCCGACAGGGGGTACTGGGGCCAACGTCCTGACTTTC. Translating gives CASSPTGGTGANVLTF.

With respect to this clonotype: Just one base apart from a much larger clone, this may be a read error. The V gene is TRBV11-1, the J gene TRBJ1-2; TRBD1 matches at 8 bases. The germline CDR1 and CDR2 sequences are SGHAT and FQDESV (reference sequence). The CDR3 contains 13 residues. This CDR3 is CPSSWTGKDGYTF. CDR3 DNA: TGTCCCAGCAGCTGGACAGGGAAGGATGGCTACACCTTC.

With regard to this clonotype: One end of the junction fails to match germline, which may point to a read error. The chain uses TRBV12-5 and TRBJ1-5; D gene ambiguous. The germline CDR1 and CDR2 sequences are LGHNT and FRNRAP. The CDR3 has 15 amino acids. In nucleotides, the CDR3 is TGTGCTAGTGGTTCGTCCGGTCAGAGCAATCAGCCCCAGCGTTTT. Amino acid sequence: CASGSSGQSNQPQRF.

CDR3 nucleotide sequence: TGTGCCAGCATGCAGGGACTCTCCTACGAGCAGTACTTC. Protein: CASMQGLSYEQYF. This chain uses TRBV12-3 or TRBV12-4 with TRBJ2-7; D possibly corresponds to TRBD2 (6 bases). V lost 7 bases and J lost 0, with 10 bases in between. CDR3 size: 13 residues.

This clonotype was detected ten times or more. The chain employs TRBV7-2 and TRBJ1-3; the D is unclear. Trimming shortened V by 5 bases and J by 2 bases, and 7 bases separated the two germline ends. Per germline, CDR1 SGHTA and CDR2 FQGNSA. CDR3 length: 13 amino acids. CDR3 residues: CASSPSPGNTIYF. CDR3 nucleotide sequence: TGTGCCAGCAGCCCTTCCCCTGGAAACACCATATATTTT.

The CDR3 coding sequence is TGTGCCAGCAGCTCCTCTCTACAGGGTGAAGAGGGAGAGACCCAGTACTTC. Translation gives CASSSSLQGEEGETQYF. The chain combines TRBV5-6 with TRBJ2-5; D is possibly TRBD1 (6 bases). Germline CDR1 SGHDT, CDR2 YYEEEE. Trimming cost V 3 bases and J 4 bases, with 22 bases left between them. The CDR3 extends over 17 amino acids.

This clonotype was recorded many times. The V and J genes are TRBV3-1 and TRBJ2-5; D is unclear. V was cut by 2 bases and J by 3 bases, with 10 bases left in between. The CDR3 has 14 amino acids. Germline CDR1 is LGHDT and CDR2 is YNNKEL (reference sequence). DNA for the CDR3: TGTGCCAGCAGCCAACCCCCAACAGAAGAGACCCAGTACTTC. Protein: CASSQPPTEETQYF.

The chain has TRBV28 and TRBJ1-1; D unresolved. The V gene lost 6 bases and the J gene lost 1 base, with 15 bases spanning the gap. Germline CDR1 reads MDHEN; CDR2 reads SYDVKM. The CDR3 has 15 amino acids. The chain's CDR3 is CASSLGRIRNTEAFF. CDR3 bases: TGTGCCAGCAGCTTAGGCCGAATCCGGAACACTGAAGCTTTCTTT.

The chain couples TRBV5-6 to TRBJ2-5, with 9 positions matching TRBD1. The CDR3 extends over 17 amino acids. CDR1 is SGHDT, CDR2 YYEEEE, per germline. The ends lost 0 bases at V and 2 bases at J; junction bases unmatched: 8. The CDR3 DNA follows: TGTGCCAGCAGCTTGGAAGGGACAGGGTCGGGGCAAGAGACCCAGTACTTC. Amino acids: CASSLEGTGSGQETQYF.

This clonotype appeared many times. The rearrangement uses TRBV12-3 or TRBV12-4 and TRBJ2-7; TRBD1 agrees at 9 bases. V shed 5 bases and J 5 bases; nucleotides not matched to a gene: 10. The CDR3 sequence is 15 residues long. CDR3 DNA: TGTGCCAGCAGTCCACCAATAGGGACAGGGAACGAGCAGTACTTC. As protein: CASSPPIGTGNEQYF.

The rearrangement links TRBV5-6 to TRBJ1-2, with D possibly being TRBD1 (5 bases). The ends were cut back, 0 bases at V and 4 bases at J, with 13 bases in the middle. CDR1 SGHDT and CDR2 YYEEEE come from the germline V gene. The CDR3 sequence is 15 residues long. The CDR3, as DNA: TGTGCCAGCAGCTTGGGGGGGACGGACCTCTATGGCTACACCTTC. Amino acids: CASSLGGTDLYGYTF.

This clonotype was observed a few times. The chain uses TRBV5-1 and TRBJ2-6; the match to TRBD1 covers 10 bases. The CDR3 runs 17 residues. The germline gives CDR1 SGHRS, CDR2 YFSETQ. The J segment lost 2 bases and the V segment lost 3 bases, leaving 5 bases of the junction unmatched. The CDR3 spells CASSSGDRGAGANVLTF. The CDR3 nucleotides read TGCGCCAGCAGCTCGGGGGACAGGGGAGCTGGGGCCAACGTCCTGACTTTC.

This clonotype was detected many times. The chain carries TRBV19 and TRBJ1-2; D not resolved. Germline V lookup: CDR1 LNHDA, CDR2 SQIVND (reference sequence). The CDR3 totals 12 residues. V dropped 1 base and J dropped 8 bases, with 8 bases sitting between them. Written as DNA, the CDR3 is TGTGCCAGTAGTATAGTACCGGGGGGCTACACCTTC. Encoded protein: CASSIVPGGYTF.